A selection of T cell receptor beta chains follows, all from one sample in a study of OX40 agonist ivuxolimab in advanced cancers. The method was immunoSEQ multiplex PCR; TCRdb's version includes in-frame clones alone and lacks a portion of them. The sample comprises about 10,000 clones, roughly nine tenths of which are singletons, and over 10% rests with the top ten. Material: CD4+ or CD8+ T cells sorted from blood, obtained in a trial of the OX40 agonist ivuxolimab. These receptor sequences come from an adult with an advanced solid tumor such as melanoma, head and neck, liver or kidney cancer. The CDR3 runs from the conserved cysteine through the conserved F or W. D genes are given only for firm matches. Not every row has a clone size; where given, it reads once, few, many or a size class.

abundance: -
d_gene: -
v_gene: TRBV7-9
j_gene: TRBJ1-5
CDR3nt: TGTGCCAGCAGCCACTCAGGGTCCCGGCAGCCCCAGCATTTT
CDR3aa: CASSHSGSRQPQHF

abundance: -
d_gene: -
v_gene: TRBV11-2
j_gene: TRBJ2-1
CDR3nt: TGTGCCAGCAGCTTAGAGTATGCGGGGATTGAGCAGTTCTTC
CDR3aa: CASSLEYAGIEQFF

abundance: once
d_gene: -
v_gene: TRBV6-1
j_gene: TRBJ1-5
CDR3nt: TGTGCCAGCAGACGCCTGGACAATGGACAGCCCCAGCATTTT
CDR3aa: CASRRLDNGQPQHF

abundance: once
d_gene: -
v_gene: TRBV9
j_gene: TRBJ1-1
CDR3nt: TGTGCCAGCAGCGTTGACGGGGACACTGAAGCTTTCTTT
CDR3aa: CASSVDGDTEAFF

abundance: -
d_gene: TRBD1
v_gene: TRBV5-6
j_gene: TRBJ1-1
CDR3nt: TGTGCCAGCAGCTTTGAGCAGGGGGCGATCACTGAAGCTTTCTTT
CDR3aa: CASSFEQGAITEAFF

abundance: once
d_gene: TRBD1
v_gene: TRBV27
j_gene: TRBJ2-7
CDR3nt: TGTGCCAGCTTGGACAGGGCCCCCTACGAGCAGTACTTC
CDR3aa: CASLDRAPYEQYF

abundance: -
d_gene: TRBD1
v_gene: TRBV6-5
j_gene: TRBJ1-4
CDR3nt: TGTGCCAGCAGTCCTCAGGGGGGCTGGGAAAAACTGTTTTTT
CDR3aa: CASSPQGGWEKLFF

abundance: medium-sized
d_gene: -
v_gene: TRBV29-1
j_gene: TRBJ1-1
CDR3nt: TGCAGCGTGCCAGGGTTCACTGAAGCTTTCTTT
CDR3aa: CSVPGFTEAFF

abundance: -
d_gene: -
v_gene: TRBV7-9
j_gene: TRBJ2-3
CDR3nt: TGTGCCAGCAGCTTAGAGTCGGGCCTGGTGGGAGATACGCAGTATTTT
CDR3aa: CASSLESGLVGDTQYF

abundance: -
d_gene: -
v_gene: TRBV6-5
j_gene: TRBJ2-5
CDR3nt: TGTGCCAGCAGTTACTCGATCAGGACGGATGAGACCCAGTACTTC
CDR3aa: CASSYSIRTDETQYF

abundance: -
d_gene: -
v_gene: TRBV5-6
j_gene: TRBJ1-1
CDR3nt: TGTGCCAGCAGCTTGGGCAGAGCCACTGAAGCTTTCTTT
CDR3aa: CASSLGRATEAFF

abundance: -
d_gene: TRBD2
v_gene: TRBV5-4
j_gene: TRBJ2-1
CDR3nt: TGTGCCAGCAGCCTCGGGGGGGAGTACAATGAGCAGTTCTTC
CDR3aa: CASSLGGEYNEQFF

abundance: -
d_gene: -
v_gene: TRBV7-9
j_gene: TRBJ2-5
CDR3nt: TGTGCCAGCAACCCAGGACAGAGGCAAGAGACCCAGTACTTC
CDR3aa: CASNPGQRQETQYF

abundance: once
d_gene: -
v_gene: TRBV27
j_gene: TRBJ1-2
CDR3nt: TGTGCCAGCACCAACTTCTGGGGCTCTAACTATGGCTACACCTTC
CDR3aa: CASTNFWGSNYGYTF

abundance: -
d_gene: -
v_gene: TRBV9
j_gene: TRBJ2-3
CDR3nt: TGTGCCAGCAGCGGGGAAGGGGATACGCAGTATTTT
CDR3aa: CASSGEGDTQYF

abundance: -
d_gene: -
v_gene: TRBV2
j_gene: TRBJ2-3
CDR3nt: TGTGCCAGCAGGAGACTGATCTCCGGAACAGATACGCAGTATTTT
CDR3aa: CASRRLISGTDTQYF

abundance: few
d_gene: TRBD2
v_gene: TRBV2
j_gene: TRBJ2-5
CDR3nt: TGTGCCAGCAGTGACGCGACTAGCTTGGAGACCCAGTACTTC
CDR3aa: CASSDATSLETQYF

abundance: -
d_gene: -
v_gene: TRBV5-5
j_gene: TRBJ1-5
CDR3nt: TGTGCCAGCAGCTTTACGGACGAATTCAATCAGCCCCAGCATTTT
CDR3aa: CASSFTDEFNQPQHF

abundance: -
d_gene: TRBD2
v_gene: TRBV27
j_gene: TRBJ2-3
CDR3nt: TGTGCCAGCAGAAGATTAGCGGGGCCCACAGATACGCAGTATTTT
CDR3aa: CASRRLAGPTDTQYF

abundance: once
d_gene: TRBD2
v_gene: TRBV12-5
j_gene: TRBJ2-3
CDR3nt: TGTGCTAGTGTTGTAGCGGGGGGGTTGGATACGCAGTATTTT
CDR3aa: CASVVAGGLDTQYF

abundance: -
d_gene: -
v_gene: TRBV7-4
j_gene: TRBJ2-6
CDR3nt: TGTCCAGCAGCAGGCTGTCTTCAGCTCACAAGTCGGGCCAACGTCCTGACTTTC
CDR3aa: CPAAGCLQLTSRANVLTF

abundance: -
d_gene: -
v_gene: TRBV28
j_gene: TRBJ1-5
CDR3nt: TGTGCCAGCAGGTCAGGGATGAGGAATCAGCCCCAGCATTTT
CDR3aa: CASRSGMRNQPQHF

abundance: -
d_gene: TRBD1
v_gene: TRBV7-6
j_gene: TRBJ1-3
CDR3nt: TGTGCCAGCAGCCCCGGGACAGCCTCTGGAAACACCATATATTTT
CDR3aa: CASSPGTASGNTIYF

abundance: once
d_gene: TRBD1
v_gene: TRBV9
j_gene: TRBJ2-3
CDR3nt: TGTGCCAGCAGCTATTACGGGACAGCTAGCACAGATACGCAGTATTTT
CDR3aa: CASSYYGTASTDTQYF

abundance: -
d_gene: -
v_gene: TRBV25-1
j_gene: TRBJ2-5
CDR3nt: TGTGCCAGCAGTGAATCTCCGATAGAGACCCAGTACTTC
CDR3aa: CASSESPIETQYF

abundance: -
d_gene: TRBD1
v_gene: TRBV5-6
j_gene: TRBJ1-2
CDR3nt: TGTGCCAGCAGCCAAGGGACAGGGAATTGGAACTATGGCTACACCTTC
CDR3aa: CASSQGTGNWNYGYTF

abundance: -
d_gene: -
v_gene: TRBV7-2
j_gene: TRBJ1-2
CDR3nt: TGTGCCAGCAGCTTGGCACACTATGGCTACACCTTC
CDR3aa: CASSLAHYGYTF

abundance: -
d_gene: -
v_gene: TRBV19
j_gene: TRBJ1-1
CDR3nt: TGTGCCACCCGGCCAATCCCCTCTGCGGGGACTGAAGCTTTCTTT
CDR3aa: CATRPIPSAGTEAFF

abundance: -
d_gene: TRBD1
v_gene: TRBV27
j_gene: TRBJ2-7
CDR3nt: TGTGCCAGCAGTTTATCGACAGGGGGCTTGTACGAGCAGTACTTC
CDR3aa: CASSLSTGGLYEQYF

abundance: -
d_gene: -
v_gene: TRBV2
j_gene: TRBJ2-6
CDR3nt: TGTGCCAGCAGTCACCCCGAAGCTTCTGGGGCCAACGTCCTGACTTTC
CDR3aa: CASSHPEASGANVLTF

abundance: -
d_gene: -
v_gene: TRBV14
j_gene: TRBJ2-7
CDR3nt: TGTGCCAGCAGCCCTGGATATTCCTACGAGCAGTACTTC
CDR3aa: CASSPGYSYEQYF

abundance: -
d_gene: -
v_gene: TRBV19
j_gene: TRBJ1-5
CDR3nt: TGTGCCAGTAGTGCGGGGGGACGAAGCAATCAGCCCCAGCATTTT
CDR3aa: CASSAGGRSNQPQHF

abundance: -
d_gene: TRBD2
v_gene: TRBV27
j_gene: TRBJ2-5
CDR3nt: TGTGCCAGCAGTTTGGGCGGGGGGCACCAAGAGACCCAGTACTTC
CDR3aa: CASSLGGGHQETQYF

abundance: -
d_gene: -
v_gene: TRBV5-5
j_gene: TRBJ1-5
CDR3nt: TGTGCCAGCAGCTTCGGAGGGGACAGCAATCAGCCCCAGCATTTT
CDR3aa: CASSFGGDSNQPQHF

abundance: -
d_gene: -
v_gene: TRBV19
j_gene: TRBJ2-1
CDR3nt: TGTGCCAGTAGCCCGCTTCAGGGGAATGAGCAGTTCTTC
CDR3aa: CASSPLQGNEQFF

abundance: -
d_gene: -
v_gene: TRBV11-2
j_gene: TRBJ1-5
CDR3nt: TGTGCCAGCAGCTACAGGCCAGGGGAGGATCAGCCCCAGCATTTT
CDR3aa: CASSYRPGEDQPQHF

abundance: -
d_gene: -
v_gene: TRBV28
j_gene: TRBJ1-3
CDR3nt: TGTGCCAGCAGTTTATTATCCTCTGGAAACACCATATATTTT
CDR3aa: CASSLLSSGNTIYF

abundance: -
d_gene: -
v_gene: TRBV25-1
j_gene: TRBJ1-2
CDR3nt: TGTGCCAGCAGTTCCGGGGGCAACTATGGCTACACCTTC
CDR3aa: CASSSGGNYGYTF

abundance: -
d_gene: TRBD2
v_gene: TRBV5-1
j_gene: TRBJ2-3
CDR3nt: TGCGCCAGCAGCTGGGCTAGCGGGGGCCTCACAGATACGCAGTATTTT
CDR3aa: CASSWASGGLTDTQYF

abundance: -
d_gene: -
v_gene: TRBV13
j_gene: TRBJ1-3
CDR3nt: TGTGCCAGCAGCCCGTACTCTGGAAACACCATATATTTT
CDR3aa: CASSPYSGNTIYF

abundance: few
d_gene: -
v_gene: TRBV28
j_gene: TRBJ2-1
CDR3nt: TGTGCCAGCAGTTTTTCATCCAGGGGACTTTACCAGTTCTTC
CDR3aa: CASSFSSRGLYQFF

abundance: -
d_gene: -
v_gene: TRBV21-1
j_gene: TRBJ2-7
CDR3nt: TGTGCCAGCAGCAAAACCTCGCTCCGACAGGGACGAAGCGACGAGCAGTACTTC
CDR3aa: CASSKTSLRQGRSDEQYF

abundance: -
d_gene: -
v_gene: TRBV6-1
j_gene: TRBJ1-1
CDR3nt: TGTGCCGCCAGGGTTCCTCGCACTGAAGCTTTCTTT
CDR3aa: CAARVPRTEAFF

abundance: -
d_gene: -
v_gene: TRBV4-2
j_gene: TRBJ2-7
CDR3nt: TGTGCCAGCAGCCAAGGGGCAGGGAGGAACGAGCAGTACTTC
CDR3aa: CASSQGAGRNEQYF

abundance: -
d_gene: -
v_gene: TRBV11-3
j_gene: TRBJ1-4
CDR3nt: TGTGCCAGCGAGGGGGGTAGTTCTGAAAAACTGTTTTTT
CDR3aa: CASEGGSSEKLFF

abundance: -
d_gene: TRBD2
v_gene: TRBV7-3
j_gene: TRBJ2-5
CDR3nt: TGTGCCAGCAGCCTCGGATTTCGCGGGAGTCAAGAGACCCAGTACTTC
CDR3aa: CASSLGFRGSQETQYF

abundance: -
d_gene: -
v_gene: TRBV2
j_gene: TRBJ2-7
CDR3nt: TGTGCCAGCAGTGAGGCGGGGAGGATTTACGAGCAGTACTTC
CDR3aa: CASSEAGRIYEQYF

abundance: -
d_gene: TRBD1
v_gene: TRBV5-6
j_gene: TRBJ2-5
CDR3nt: TGTGCCAGCAGCTTCGGGACAGGCCAGGAGACCCAGTACTTC
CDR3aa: CASSFGTGQETQYF

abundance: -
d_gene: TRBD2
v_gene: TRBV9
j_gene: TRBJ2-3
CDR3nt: TGTGCCAGCAGCGGCGGTGGGAGCGGGGAAATGAGCACAGATACGCAGTATTTT
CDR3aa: CASSGGGSGEMSTDTQYF

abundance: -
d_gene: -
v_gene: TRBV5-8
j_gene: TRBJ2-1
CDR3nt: TGTGCCAGCAGCTTGTGGTCCCAGGGCCATGAGCAGTTCTTC
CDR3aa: CASSLWSQGHEQFF

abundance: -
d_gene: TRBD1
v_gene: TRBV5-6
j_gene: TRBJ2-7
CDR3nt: TGTGCCAGCAGCCAGGGACAGGGAAACAACGAGCAGTACTTC
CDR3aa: CASSQGQGNNEQYF

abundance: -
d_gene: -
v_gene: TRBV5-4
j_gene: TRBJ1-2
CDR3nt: TGTGCCAGCAGCCCCCGGGGAGGGGGTTATGGCTACACCTTT
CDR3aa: CASSPRGGGYGYTF